Each of the 15 T cell receptor beta chains below was sequenced from the same sample in a study of blood T cell repertoires in COVID-19. Profiled with immunoSEQ multiplex PCR; TCRdb holds only in-frame clones, not every one. The table has about 190,000 clones, 70% to 85% seen once. The material sequenced was peripheral blood. These receptors were obtained from a woman in her forties or fifties with acute or convalescent COVID-19.

J is TRBJ1-2 and V is TRBV4-3, with D possibly matching TRBD1 (6 bases). CDR3 size: 14 residues. Trimming cost V 4 bases and J 6 bases, with 15 bases left between them. In germline, CDR1 is LGHNA, CDR2 YSLEER. The CDR3 region is CASSLLQGGDGYTF. Written as DNA, the CDR3 is TGCGCCAGCAGCCTCTTACAGGGAGGGGATGGCTACACCTTC.

The V and J genes are TRBV28 and TRBJ2-1; 8 nucleotides line up with TRBD2. CDR3 size: 14 residues. The V segment lost 3 bases and the J segment 5 bases; nucleotides outside the gene matches: 3. CDR1 MDHEN and CDR2 SYDVKM come from the germline V gene. The CDR3 sequence is CASSFPGGDNEQFF. The CDR3 nucleotides read TGTGCCAGCAGTTTTCCGGGGGGGGACAATGAGCAGTTCTTC. The whole variable domain, remainder taken from reference TRBV28 and TRBJ2-1, is DVKVTQSSRYLVKRTGEKVFLECVQDMDHENMFWYRQDPGLGLRLIYFSYDVKMKEKGDIPEGYSVSREKKERFSLILESASTNQTSMYLCASSFPGGDNEQFFGPGTRLTVL.

This chain links TRBV14 with TRBJ2-1; weak D call: TRBD2 (7 bases). This CDR3 region has 15 residues. Trimming removed 2 bases at V and 8 bases at J, with 16 bases between. Germline V CDR1 and CDR2: SGHDN, FVKESK. As DNA, the CDR3 is TGTGCCAGCAGCCAAAAGTACGGGGGGCGCGATGAGCAGTTCTTC. It translates to CASSQKYGGRDEQFF.

The rearrangement links TRBV3-1 (or the pseudogene TRBV3-2) to TRBJ2-1; D is possibly TRBD1 (6 bases). The V end was cut by 5 bases, the J end by 4 bases, with 15 bases between. CDR1 is LGHDT and CDR2 is YNNKEL in the germline V gene (reference sequence). The length of the CDR3 is 15 residues. CDR3 sequence (DNA): TGTGCCAGCAGCTCAGGTAACACAGGGTACAATGAGCAGTTCTTC. It encodes CASSSGNTGYNEQFF.

This clone was detected only once. The chain recombines TRBV21-1 with TRBJ1-2; TRBD1, the table's D call, lacks a check against the DNA. TRBV21-1 represents a pseudogene. CDR3 length equals 16 residues. CDR3 residues: CASSKIRGQGDYGYTF. The CDR3 region has the DNA TGTGCCAGCAGCAAAATACGTGGACAGGGAGACTATGGCTACACCTTC.

The chain is built from TRBV6-5 and TRBJ1-1; 8 nucleotides line up with TRBD1. Trimming took 0 bases from V and 0 from J; bases not matched to a gene: 3. Germline CDR1 reads MNHEY; CDR2 reads SVGAGI. This CDR3 spans 16 amino acids. DNA for the CDR3: TGTGCCAGCAGTTACTCGAGACAGGGGATGAACACTGAAGCTTTCTTT. It specifies CASSYSRQGMNTEAFF.

The chain has TRBV19 and TRBJ2-7, with D possibly being TRBD1 (6 bases). The CDR3 length is 13 residues. Germline V gene sequence: CDR1 LNHDA, CDR2 SQIVND (reference sequence). The V gene lost 3 bases and the J gene lost 7 bases, with 13 bases spanning the gap. The CDR3 reads CASSITGTWEQYF. The CDR3 region has the DNA TGTGCCAGTAGTATCACAGGGACCTGGGAGCAGTACTTC.

The chain couples TRBV21-1 to TRBJ1-3; TRBD1 is the table's D call, not checked against the DNA. TRBV21-1 is flagged as a pseudogene. The CDR3 is 17 residues long. The CDR3 nucleotides are TGTGCCAGCAGCCACCAGGGGGATCACAGTATTGGAAACACCATATATTTT. As protein: CASSHQGDHSIGNTIYF.

The V gene is TRBV28, the J gene TRBJ2-3, with D maybe TRBD2 (5 bases). CDR3 length: 14 amino acids. Germline loops: CDR1 MDHEN, CDR2 SYDVKM. Trimming cost V 7 bases and J 6 bases, with 17 bases left between them. Written as DNA, the CDR3 is TGTGCCAGCACCGTAAACAAACTAGAGGATACGCAGTATTTT. Its protein product is CASTVNKLEDTQYF.

This clone appeared a few times. The chain carries TRBV6-4 and TRBJ1-2; TRBD1 matches at 7 bases. The CDR3 is 13 residues long. Germline lookup yields CDR1 MRHNA and CDR2 SNTAGT. The junction had 4 bases not matched to a gene; V was cut back by 3 bases and J by 6 bases. The CDR3 DNA sequence: TGTGCCAGCAGTGAACGACAGGGCCATGGCTACACCTTC. This encodes CASSERQGHGYTF.

This clone was seen a handful of times. V is TRBV5-1 and J is TRBJ1-2; 9 bases fit TRBD1. J lost 8 bases, V lost 4 bases, and 6 bases had no gene match. The CDR3 totals 13 residues. Germline CDR1 SGHRS, CDR2 YFSETQ. The DNA for the CDR3 is TGCGCCAGCAGCACCGGGACAGGGTACGGCTACACCTTC. Its translation is CASSTGTGYGYTF.

This chain uses TRBV5-6 with TRBJ1-2; 12 bases are shared with TRBD1. J was trimmed by 4 bases and V by 4 bases; bases with no gene match: 5. The CDR3 consists of 15 residues. The germline CDR1 and CDR2 sequences are SGHDT and YYEEEE. The chain's CDR3 is CASSLGTGGIYGYTF. The CDR3 nucleotides read TGTGCCAGCAGCCTAGGGACAGGGGGCATCTATGGCTACACCTTC.

V and J are TRBV18 and TRBJ1-1, with TRBD1 matching 9 bases. The CDR3 contains 15 residues. The V segment lost 0 bases and the J segment 1 base; nucleotides outside the gene matches: 0. Germline values: CDR1 KGHSH, CDR2 LQKENI. CDR3 coding DNA: TGTGCCAGCTCACCACCGGGACAGGGGAACACTGAAGCTTTCTTT. This codes for CASSPPGQGNTEAFF.

The V and J genes are TRBV5-6 and TRBJ1-6; the D gene is possibly TRBD1 (5 bases). The length of the CDR3 is 14 residues. Trimming shortened V by 3 bases and J by 5 bases, and 9 bases separated the two germline ends. Looked up from germline, CDR1 is SGHDT and CDR2 is YYEEEE. CDR3 sequence (DNA): TGTGCCAGCAGCTCGGGACTGAATAATTCACCCCTCCACTTT. Encoded protein: CASSSGLNNSPLHF. Supplemented by reference TRBV5-6 and TRBJ1-6, the full variable domain reads DAGVTQSPTHLIKTRGQQVTLRCSPKSGHDTVSWYQQALGQGPQFIFQYYEEEERQRGNFPDRFSGHQFPNYSSELNVNALLLGDSALYLCASSSGLNNSPLHFGNGTRLTVT.

The chain uses TRBV6-5 and TRBJ1-1; unclear D gene. The CDR3 covers 14 residues. Per the germline V gene, CDR1 is MNHEY and CDR2 is SVGAGI. With 10 bases removed from V and 0 bases from J, the gap between germline ends came to 15 bases. CDR3 DNA: TGTGCCACTTCTCGAGGGTTTTTGAACACTGAAGCTTTCTTT. Translation gives CATSRGFLNTEAFF.